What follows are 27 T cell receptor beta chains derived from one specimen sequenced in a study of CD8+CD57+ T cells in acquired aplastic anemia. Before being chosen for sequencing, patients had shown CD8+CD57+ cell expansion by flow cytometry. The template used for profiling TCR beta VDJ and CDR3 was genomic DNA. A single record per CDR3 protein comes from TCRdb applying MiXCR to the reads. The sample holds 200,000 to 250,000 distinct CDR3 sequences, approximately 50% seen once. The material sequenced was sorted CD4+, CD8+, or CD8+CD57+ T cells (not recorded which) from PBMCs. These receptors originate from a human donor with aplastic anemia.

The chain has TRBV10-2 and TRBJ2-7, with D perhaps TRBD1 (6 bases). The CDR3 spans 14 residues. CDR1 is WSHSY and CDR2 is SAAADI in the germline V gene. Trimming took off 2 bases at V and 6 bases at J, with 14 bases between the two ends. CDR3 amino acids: CASSERSGAGEQYF. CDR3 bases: TGCGCCAGCAGTGAGCGGTCAGGGGCGGGCGAGCAGTACTTC.

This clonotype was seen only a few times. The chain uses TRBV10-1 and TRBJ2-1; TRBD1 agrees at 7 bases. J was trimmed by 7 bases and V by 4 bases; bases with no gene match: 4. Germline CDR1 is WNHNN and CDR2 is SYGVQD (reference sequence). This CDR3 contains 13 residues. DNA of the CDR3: TGCGCCAGCAGTGGACAGGGCTGGAATGAGCAGTTCTTC. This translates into CASSGQGWNEQFF.

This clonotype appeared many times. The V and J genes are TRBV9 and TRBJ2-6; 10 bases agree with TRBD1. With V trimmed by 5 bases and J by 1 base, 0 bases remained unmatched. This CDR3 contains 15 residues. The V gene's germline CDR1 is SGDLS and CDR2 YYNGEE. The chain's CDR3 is CASRGQGSGANVLTF. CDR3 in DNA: TGTGCCAGCAGGGGACAGGGGTCTGGGGCCAACGTCCTGACTTTC.

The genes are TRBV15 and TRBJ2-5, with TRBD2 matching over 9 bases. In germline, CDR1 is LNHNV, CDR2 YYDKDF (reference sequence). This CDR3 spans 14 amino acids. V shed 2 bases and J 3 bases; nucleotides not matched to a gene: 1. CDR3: CATSRLAGEETQYF. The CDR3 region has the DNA TGTGCCACCAGCAGATTAGCGGGGGAAGAGACCCAGTACTTC.

Written as DNA, the CDR3 is TGTGCCAGCAGCTCGAGGACTAGCGGGACAAGGAATGAAAAACTGTTTTTT. Translated, it gives CASSSRTSGTRNEKLFF. This chain joins TRBV9 and TRBJ1-4; D may be TRBD1 (6 bases). The CDR3 length is 17 residues. Germline CDR1 and CDR2: SGDLS and YYNGEE. V shed 4 bases and J shed 5 bases, with 21 bases lying between them.

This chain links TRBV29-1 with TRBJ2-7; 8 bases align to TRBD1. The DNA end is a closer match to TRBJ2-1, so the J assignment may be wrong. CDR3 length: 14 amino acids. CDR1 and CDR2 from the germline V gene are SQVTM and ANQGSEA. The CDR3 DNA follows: TGCAGCGTTCTAGGGACAGGAGCTTACAATGAGCAGTTCTTC. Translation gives CSVLGTGAYNEQFF.

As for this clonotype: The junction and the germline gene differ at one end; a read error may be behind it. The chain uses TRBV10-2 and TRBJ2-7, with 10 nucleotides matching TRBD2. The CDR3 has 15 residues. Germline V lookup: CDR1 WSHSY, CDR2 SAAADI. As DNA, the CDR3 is TGTGCCAGCAGTCAAACTAGCGGGAACTCCTACGAGCAGTACTTC. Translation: CASSQTSGNSYEQYF.

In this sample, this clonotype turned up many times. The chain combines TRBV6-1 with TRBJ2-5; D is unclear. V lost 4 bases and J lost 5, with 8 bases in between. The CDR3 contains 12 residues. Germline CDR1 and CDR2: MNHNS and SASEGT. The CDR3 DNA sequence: TGTGCCAGCAGTGGTTATGCGGAGACCCAGTACTTC. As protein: CASSGYAETQYF.

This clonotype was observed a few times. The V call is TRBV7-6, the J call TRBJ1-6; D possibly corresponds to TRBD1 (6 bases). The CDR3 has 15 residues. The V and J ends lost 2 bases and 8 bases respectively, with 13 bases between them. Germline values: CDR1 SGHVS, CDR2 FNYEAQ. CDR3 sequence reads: CASSLRGQKDSPLHF. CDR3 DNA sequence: TGTGCCAGCAGCTTACGAGGACAGAAGGATTCACCCCTCCACTTT.

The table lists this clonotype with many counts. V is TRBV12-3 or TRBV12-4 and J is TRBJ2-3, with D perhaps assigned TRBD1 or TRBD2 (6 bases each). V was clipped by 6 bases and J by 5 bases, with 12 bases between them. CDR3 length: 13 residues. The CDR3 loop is CASSLKGGDTQYF. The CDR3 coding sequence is TGTGCCAGCAGCCTTAAGGGGGGAGATACGCAGTATTTT.

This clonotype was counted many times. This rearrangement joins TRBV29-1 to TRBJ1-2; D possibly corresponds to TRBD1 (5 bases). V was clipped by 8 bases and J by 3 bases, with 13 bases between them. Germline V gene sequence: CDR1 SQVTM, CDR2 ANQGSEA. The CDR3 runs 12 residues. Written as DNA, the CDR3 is TGCAGCTTCGAGGAGGGGCACTATGGCTACACCTTC. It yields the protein CSFEEGHYGYTF.

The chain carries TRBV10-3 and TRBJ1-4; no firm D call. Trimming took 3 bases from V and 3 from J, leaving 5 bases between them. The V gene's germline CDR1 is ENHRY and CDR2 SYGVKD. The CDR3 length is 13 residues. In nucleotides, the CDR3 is TGTGCCATCAGTGAATCGGCTAATGAAAAACTGTTTTTT. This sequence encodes CAISESANEKLFF.

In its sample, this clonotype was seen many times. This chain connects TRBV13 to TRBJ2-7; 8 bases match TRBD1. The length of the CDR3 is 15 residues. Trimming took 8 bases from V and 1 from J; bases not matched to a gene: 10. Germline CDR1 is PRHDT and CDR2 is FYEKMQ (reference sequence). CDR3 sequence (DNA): TGTGCCAGCTCTGCAGGACAGGGTGGTTCCTACGAGCAGTACTTC. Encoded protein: CASSAGQGGSYEQYF.

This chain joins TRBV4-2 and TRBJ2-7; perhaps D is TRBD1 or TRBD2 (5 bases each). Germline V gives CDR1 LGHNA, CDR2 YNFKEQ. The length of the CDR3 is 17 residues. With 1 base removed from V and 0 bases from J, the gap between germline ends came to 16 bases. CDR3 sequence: CASSQGGTTYNSYEQYF. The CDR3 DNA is TGTGCCAGCAGCCAAGGGGGGACGACCTATAACTCCTACGAGCAGTACTTC.

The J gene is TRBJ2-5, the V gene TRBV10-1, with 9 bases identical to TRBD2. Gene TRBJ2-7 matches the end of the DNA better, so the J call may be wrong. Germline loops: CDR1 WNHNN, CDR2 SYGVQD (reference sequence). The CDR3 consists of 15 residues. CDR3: CASSDGGGAWYEQYF. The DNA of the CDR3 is TGCGCCAGCAGTGATGGCGGGGGGGCTTGGTACGAGCAGTACTTC.

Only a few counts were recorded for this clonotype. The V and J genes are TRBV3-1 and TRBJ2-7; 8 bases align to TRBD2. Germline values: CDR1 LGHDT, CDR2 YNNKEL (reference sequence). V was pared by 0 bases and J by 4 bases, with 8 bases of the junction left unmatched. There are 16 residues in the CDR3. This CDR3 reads CASSQDRGTSGYEQYF. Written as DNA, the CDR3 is TGTGCCAGCAGCCAAGATAGGGGGACTAGTGGGTACGAGCAGTACTTC.

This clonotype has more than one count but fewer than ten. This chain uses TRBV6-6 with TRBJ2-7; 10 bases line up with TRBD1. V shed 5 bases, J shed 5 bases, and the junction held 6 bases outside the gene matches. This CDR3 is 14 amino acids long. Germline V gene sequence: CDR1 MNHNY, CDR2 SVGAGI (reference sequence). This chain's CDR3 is CASSTGQGVDEQYF. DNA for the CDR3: TGTGCCAGCAGTACAGGACAGGGGGTCGACGAGCAGTACTTC.

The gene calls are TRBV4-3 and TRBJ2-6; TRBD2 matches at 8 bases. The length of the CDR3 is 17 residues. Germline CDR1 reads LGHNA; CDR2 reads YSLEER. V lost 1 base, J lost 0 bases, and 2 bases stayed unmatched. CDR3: CASSQGTSGSGANVLTF. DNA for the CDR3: TGCGCCAGCAGCCAAGGTACTAGCGGCTCTGGGGCCAACGTCCTGACTTTC.

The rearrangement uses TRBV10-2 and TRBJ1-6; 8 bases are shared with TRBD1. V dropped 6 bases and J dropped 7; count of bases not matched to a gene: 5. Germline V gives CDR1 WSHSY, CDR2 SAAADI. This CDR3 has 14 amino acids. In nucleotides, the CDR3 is TGCGCCAGCAGAAGGACAGGGATGAATTCACCCCTCCACTTT. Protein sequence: CASRRTGMNSPLHF.

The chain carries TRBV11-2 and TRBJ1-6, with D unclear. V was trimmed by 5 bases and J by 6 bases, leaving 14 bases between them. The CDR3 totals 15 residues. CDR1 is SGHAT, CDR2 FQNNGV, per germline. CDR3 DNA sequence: TGTGCCAGCAGCCAAGTCGGGGAGGGTAATTCACCCCTCCACTTT. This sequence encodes CASSQVGEGNSPLHF.

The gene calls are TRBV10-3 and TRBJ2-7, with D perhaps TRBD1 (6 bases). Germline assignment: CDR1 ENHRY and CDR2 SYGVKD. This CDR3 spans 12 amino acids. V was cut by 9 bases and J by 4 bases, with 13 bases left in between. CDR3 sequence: CAINTGSYEQYF. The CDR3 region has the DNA TGTGCCATAAACACAGGGAGTTACGAGCAGTACTTC.

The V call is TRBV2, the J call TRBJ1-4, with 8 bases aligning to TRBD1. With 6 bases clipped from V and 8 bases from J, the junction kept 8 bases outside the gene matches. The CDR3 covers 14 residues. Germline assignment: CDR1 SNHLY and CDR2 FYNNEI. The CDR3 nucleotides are TGTGCCAGCAGGGCCGGGACAGGTGGGGAAAAACTGTTTTTT. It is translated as CASRAGTGGEKLFF.

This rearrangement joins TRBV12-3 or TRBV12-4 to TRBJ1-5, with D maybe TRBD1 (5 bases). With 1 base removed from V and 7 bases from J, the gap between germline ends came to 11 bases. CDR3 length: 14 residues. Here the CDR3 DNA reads TGTGCCAGCAGTTTAGATAGGGGCGGACAGCCCCAGCATTTT. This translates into CASSLDRGGQPQHF.

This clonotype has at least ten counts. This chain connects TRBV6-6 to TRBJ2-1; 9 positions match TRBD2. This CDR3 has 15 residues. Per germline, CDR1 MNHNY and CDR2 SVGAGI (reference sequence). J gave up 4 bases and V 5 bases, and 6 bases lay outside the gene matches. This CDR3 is CASSDPSGVYNEQFF. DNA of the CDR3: TGTGCCAGCAGTGACCCTAGCGGGGTATACAATGAGCAGTTCTTC.

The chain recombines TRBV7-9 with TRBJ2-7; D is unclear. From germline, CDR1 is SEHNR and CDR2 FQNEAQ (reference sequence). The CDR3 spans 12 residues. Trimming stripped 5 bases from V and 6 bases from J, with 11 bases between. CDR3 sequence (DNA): TGTGCCAGCAGCGGACGTCTGAGCGAGCAGTACTTC. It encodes CASSGRLSEQYF.

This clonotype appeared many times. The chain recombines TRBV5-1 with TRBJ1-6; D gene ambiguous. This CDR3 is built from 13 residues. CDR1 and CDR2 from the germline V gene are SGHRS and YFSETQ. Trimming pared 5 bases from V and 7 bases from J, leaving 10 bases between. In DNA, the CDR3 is TGCGCCAGCAGAAGGCACACAAATTCACCCCTCCACTTT. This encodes CASRRHTNSPLHF.

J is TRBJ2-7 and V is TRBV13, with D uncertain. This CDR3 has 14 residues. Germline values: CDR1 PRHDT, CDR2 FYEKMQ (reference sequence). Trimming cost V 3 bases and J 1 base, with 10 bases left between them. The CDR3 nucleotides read TGTGCCAGCAGCTTGGAGCGCGCATCCTACGAGCAGTACTTC. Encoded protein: CASSLERASYEQYF.